Shown below are 4 T cell receptor beta chains from a single sample sequenced in a study of cytomegalovirus exposure and HLA in healthy donors. The PCR employed 60 Vbeta primers together with 13 Jbeta primers. The method was immunoSEQ multiplex PCR; TCRdb's version includes in-frame clones alone and lacks a portion of them. The repertoire holds more than 95,000 clones, with approximately 74% as singletons. Sequenced sample: PBMCs. The receptors were sampled from a man aged 40-49 years in good health and CMV-seropositive.

V gene TRBV14 combines with J gene TRBJ2-5; tentatively, D is TRBD2 (5 bases). The germline V gene has CDR1 SGHDN and CDR2 FVKESK. The CDR3 loop spans 14 amino acids. The ends were cut back, 2 bases at V and 1 base at J, with 8 bases in the middle. The DNA of the CDR3 is TGTGCCAGCAGCCAATTGGAGGTCCAAGAGACCCAGTACTTC. This encodes CASSQLEVQETQYF.

The CDR3 region has the DNA TGTGCCATCAGTGAGACGGGAGATAACAATGAGCAGTTCTTC. Amino acid sequence: CAISETGDNNEQFF. V is TRBV10-3 and J is TRBJ2-1, with D maybe TRBD2 (6 bases). The CDR3 consists of 14 residues. Germline V lookup: CDR1 ENHRY, CDR2 SYGVKD. V lost 2 bases, J lost 5 bases, and 10 bases lay in between.

This chain uses TRBV19 with TRBJ2-5, with TRBD1 identical over 9 bases. Germline CDR1 LNHDA, CDR2 SQIVND (reference sequence). The V and J ends lost 6 bases and 4 bases, in that order; junction bases with no gene match: 6. The CDR3 runs 14 residues. The CDR3: CASSIQGARETQYF. In DNA, the CDR3 is TGTGCCAGTAGCATACAGGGGGCTAGAGAGACCCAGTACTTC.

This clone appeared once. The gene calls are TRBV9 and TRBJ2-3; D unresolved. The CDR3 extends over 14 amino acids. Trimming left V 0 bases short and J 5 bases short, with 10 bases between. Germline loops: CDR1 SGDLS, CDR2 YYNGEE. The CDR3 nucleotides are TGTGCCAGCAGCGTAGCTATAGTGCGAGATACGCAGTATTTT. Its translation: CASSVAIVRDTQYF.